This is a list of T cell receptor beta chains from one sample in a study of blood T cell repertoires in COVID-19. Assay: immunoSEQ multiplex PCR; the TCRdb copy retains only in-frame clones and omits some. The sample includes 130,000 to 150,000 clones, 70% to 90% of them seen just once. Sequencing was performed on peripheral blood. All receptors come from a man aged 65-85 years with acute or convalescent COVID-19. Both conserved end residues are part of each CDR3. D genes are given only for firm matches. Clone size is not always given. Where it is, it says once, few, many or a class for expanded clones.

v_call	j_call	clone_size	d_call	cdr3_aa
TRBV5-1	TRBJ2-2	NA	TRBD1	CASRPGGRSGELFF
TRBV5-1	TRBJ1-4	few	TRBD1	CASSLGDSDGELFF
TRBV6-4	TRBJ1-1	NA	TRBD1	CASRAGQGKMNTEAFF
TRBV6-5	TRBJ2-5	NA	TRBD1	CASSYHGDRATETQYF
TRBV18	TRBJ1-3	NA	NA	CASSPVQGSGNTIYF
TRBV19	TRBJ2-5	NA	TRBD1	CASRRDSQETQYF
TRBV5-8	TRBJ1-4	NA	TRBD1	CASSLTGTGGEKLFF
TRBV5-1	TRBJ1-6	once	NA	CASSVDSPGNSPLHF
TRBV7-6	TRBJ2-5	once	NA	CASSPLSGAQYF
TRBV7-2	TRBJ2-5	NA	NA	CASSLVGAETQYF
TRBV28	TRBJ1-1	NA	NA	CASSISRTEAFF
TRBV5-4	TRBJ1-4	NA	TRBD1	CASSVGQGTTNEKLFF
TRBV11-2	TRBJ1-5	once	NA	CASSHGQSNQPQHF
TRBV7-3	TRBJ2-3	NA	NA	CASSSITLSGRGKDTQYF
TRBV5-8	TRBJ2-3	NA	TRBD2	CASSASNGLAETDTQYF
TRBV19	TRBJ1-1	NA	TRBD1	CASSTQGHNTEAFF
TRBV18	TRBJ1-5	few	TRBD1	CASSPGQGDQPQHF
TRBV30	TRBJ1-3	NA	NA	CALGRSSGNTIYF
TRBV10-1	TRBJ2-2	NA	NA	CASSEGSGELFF
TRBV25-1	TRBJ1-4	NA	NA	CASSAQGTREKLFF
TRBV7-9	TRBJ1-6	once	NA	CASSLAPGGNNSPLHF
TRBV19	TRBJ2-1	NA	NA	CASKMPGMDEQFF
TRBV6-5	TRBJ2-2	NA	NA	CASSPGANTGELFF
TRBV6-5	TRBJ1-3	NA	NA	CASARDGSSGNTIYF
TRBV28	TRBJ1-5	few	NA	CASSGQKHQPQHF
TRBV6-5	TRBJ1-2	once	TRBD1	CASLLSGTANYGYTF
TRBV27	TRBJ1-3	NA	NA	CASRCRPGLRPGNTIYF
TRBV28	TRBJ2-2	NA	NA	CATTRPGELFF
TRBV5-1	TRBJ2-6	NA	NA	CASSRISSGANVLTF
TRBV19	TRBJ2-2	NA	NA	CASSSGLGVNTGELFF
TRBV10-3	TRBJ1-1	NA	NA	CAISESNVVKQGPWGTEAFF
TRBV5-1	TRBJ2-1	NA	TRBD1	CASSAGTAYNEQFF
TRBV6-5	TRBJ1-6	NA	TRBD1	CASSYSRDRVGSPLHF
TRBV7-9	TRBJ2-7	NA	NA	CASSLGGNRVRF
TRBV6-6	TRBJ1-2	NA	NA	CASSPTGSQTYGYTF
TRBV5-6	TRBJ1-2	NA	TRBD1	CASTYTGGFIYGYTF
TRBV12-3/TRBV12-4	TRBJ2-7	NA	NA	CASSLGRFDEQYF
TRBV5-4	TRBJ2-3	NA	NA	CASTQTGTQYF
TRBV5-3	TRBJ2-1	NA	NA	CARSARVPYNEQFF
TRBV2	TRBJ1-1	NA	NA	CASLTDMNTEAFF
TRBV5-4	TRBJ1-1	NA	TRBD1	CASSDRTGGENTEAFF
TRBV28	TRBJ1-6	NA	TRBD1	CASRLDRGGNSPLHF
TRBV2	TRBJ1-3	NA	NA	CASSLGGVSGNTIYF
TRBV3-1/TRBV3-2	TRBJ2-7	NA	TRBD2	CASSQDWLAGDLVAEQYF
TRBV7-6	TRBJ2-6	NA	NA	CASSAGGSGANVLTF
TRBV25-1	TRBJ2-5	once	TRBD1	CASSTDRVRETQYF